This T cell receptor (beta chain) was sequenced in a study of blood T cell repertoires in COVID-19. Study details: Acute-phase and convalescent COVID-19 samples originated in the United States, Italy and Spain. T cells, B-cell-depleted T cells, or PBMCs provided the cDNA or gDNA that served as material.

This clone occurred once. J gave up 3 bases and V 6 bases, and 3 bases lay outside the gene matches. The CDR3 length is 13 residues. Original processing methods: Counts of nucleated cells, estimated from reference gene primer amplification, were obtained. This table comes from immunoSEQ multiplex PCR, and its TCRdb copy is limited to in-frame clones, with some not included. The V and J calls and clone size were taken over from that table, and D and trimming were inferred from the DNA. The sample holds 250,000 to 300,000 clones, about 91% seen once. The chain is built from TRBV12-3 or TRBV12-4 and TRBJ2-7; the match to TRBD1 covers 9 bases. This sequence was found in a young woman who had recovered from COVID-19. The sequenced sample consisted of peripheral blood. The CDR3 spells CASRGTGYYEQYF. The CDR3 DNA follows: TGTGCCAGCAGGGGGACAGGGTACTACGAGCAGTACTTC.